The 3 T cell receptor beta chains below come from one sample, sequenced in a study of CD8 T cells in ankylosing spondylitis. TCRdb independently ran MiXCR on the 5' RACE reads; one entry per CDR3 protein. The top ten hold roughly a fifth of the sample, which has 200,000 to 250,000 distinct CDR3 sequences, 10% to 13% seen once. Sequenced sample: blood, either unsorted or a sorted T cell fraction (not recorded which). These receptors came from a male donor with ankylosing spondylitis or in good health (not recorded which).

This clonotype has at least ten counts. V usage is TRBV12-3 or TRBV12-4 and J usage is TRBJ2-1; TRBD1 agrees at 10 bases. Trimming cost V 2 bases and J 7 bases; bases outside gene matches: 11. The CDR3 is 17 amino acids. The CDR3 sequence: CASSLRFGTGVDNEQFF. CDR3 sequence (DNA): TGTGCCAGCAGTTTACGTTTCGGGACAGGGGTTGATAATGAGCAGTTCTTC.

This clonotype has just a few counts. This rearrangement joins TRBV7-2 to TRBJ2-1, with TRBD2 identical over 10 bases. The germline V gene has CDR1 SGHTA and CDR2 FQGNSA. The CDR3 covers 15 residues. Unmatched junction bases numbered 8, after V lost 4 bases and J lost 8 bases. CDR3 in amino acids: CASSSQRGGLDEQFF. CDR3 DNA: TGTGCCAGCAGCTCTCAGCGGGGGGGCTTGGATGAGCAGTTCTTC.

The chain employs TRBV3-1 and TRBJ2-2, with D unclear. Germline CDR1 LGHDT, CDR2 YNNKEL (reference sequence). Trimming pared 0 bases from V and 6 bases from J, leaving 11 bases between. The CDR3 spans 15 residues. CDR3 loop: CASSQDLGRSGELFF. As DNA, the CDR3 is TGTGCCAGCAGCCAAGATTTAGGAAGGTCCGGGGAGCTGTTTTTT.